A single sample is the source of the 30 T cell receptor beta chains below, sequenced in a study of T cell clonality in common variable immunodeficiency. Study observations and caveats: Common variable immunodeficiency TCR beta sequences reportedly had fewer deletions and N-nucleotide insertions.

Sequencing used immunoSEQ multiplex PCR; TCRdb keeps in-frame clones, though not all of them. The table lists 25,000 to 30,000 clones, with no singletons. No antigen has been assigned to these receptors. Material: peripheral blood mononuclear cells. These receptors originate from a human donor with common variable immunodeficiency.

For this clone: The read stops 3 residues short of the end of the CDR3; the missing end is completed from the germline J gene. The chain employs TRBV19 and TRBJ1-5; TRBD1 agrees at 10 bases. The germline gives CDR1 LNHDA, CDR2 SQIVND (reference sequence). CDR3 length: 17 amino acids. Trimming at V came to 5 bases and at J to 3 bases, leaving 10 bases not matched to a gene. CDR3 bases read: TGTGCCAGTAGTCCCCAGACAGGGGGCGTCTCCAATCAGCCC. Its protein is CASSPQTGGVSNQP. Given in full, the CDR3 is CASSPQTGGVSNQPQHF.

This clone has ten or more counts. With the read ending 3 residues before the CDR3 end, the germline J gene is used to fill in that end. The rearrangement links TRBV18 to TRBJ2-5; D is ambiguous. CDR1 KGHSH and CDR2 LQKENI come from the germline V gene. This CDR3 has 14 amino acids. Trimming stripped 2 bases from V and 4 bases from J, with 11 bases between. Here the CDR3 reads CASSPWASRETQYF. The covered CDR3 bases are TGTGCCAGCTCACCATGGGCTTCAAGAGAGACC.

Here the CDR3 reads CASSIRSPLDEQYF. The CDR3 bases that were read are TGTGCCAGTAGTATCCGGTCCCCTCTCGACGAG. V gene TRBV19 combines with J gene TRBJ2-7; D ambiguous. The CDR3 end is not reached by the read, which stops 3 residues before it; the germline J gene fills it in. Germline-derived CDR1 and CDR2 are LNHDA and SQIVND (reference sequence). The V gene lost 3 bases and the J gene lost 5 bases, with 14 bases spanning the gap. CDR3 length equals 14 residues.

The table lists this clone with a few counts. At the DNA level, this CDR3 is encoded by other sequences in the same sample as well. The CDR3 bases that were read are TGTGCCAGTAGTCTGGTCGGTGGC. This translates into CASSLVGG. The entire CDR3 reads CASSLVGGYTF. The J gene is TRBJ1-2, the V gene TRBV19; D unresolved. From the germline J gene comes the end of the CDR3, since the read stops 3 residues before it. CDR1 LNHDA and CDR2 SQIVND come from the germline V gene (reference sequence). V dropped 5 bases and J dropped 7 bases, with 8 bases sitting between them. This CDR3 spans 11 amino acids. The full variable domain, in which reference TRBV19 and TRBJ1-2 provide the parts outside the CDR3, is DGGITQSPKYLFRKEGQNVTLSCEQNLNHDAMYWYRQDPGQGLRLIYYSQIVNDFQKGDIAEGYSVSREKKESFPLTVTSAQKNPTAFYLCASSLVGGYTFGSGTRLTVV.

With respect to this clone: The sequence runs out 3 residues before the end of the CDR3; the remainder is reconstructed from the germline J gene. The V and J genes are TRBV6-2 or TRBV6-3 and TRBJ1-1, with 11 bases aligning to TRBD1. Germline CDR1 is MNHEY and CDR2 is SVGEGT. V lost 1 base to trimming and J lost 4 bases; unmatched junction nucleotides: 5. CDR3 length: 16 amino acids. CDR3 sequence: CASSYWRTGGRTEAFF. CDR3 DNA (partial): TGTGCCAGCAGTTACTGGAGGACAGGGGGCCGCACTGAA.

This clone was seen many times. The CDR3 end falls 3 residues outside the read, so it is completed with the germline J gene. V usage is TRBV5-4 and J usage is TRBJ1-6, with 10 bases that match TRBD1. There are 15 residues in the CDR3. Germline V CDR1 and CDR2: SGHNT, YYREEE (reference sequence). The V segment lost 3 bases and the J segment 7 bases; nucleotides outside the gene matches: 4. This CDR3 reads CASSSTGGKNSPLHF. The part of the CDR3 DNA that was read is TGTGCCAGCAGCTCGACAGGGGGCAAAAATTCACCC. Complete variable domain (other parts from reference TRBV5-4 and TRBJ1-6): ETGVTQSPTHLIKTRGQQVTLRCSSQSGHNTVSWYQQALGQGPQFIFQYYREEENGRGNFPPRFSGLQFPNYSSELNVNALELDDSALYLCASSSTGGKNSPLHFGNGTRLTVT.

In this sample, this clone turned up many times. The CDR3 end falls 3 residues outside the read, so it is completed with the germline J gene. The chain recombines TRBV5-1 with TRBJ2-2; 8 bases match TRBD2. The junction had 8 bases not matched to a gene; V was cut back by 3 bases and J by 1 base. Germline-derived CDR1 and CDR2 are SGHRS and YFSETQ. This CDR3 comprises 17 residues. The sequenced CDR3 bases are TGCGCCAGCAGCTCCACTAGCGGAAATATGAACACCGGGGAG. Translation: CASSSTSGNMNTGE. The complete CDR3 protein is CASSSTSGNMNTGELFF.

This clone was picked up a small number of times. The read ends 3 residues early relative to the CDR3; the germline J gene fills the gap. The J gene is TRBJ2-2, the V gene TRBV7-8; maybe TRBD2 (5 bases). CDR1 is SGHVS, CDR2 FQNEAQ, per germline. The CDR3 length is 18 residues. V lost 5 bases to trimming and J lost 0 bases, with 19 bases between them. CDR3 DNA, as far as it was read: TGTGCCAGCAGCCGTACGGGGATTGGTTTTTCGAACACCGGGGAG. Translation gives CASSRTGIGFSNTGE. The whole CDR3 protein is CASSRTGIGFSNTGELFF.

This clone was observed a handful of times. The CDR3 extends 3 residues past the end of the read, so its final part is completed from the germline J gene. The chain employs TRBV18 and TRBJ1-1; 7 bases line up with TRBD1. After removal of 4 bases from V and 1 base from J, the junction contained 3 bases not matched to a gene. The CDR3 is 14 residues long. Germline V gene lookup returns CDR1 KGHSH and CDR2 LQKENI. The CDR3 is CASSRGQTNTEAFF. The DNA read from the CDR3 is TGTGCCAGCTCACGGGGACAGACGAACACTGAA.

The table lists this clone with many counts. CDR3 DNA (partial): TGTGCCAGCTCACCAGAGATCGACAGCTCCTACGAG. Translated, it gives CASSPEIDSSYE. In full, the CDR3 reads CASSPEIDSSYEQYF. The chain recombines TRBV18 with TRBJ2-7; weak D call: TRBD1 (5 bases). The CDR3 end is not reached by the read, which stops 3 residues before it; the germline J gene fills it in. The V end was cut by 2 bases, the J end by 0 bases, with 11 bases between. The CDR3 is made up of 15 amino acids. Per germline, CDR1 KGHSH and CDR2 LQKENI.

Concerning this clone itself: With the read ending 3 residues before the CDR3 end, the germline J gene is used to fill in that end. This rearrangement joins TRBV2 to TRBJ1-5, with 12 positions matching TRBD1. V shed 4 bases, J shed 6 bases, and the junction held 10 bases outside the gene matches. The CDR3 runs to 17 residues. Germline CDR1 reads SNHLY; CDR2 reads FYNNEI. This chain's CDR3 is CASSAPGGTGGSQPQHF. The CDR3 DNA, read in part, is TGTGCCAGCAGTGCACCAGGAGGGACAGGGGGCAGTCAGCCC.

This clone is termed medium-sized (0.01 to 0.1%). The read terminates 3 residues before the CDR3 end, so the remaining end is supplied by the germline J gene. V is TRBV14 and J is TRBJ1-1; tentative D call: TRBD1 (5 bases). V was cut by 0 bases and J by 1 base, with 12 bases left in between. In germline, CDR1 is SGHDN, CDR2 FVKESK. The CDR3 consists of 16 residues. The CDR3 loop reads CASSQDRGIWNTEAFF. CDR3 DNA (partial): TGTGCCAGCAGCCAAGATCGGGGGATATGGAACACTGAA.

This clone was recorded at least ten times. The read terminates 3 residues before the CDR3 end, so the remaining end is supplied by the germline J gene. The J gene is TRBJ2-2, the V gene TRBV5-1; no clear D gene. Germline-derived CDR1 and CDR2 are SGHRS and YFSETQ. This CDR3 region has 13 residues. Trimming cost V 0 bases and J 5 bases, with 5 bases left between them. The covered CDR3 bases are TGCGCCAGCAGCTTGGGGCAGACCGGGGAG. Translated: CASSLGQTGE. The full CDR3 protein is CASSLGQTGELFF.

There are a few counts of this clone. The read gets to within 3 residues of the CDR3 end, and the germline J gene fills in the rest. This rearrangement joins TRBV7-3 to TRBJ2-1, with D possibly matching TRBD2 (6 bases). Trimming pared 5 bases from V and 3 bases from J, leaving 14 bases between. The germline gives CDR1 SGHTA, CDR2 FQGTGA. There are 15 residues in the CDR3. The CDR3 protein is CASSRMGSGYNEQFF. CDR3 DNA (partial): TGTGCCAGCAGCCGAATGGGTAGCGGCTACAATGAG. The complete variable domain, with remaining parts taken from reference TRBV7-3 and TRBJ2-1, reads GAGVSQTPSNKVTEKGKYVELRCDPISGHTALYWYRQSLGQGPEFLIYFQGTGAADDSGLPNDRFFAVRPEGSVSTLKIQRTERGDSAVYLCASSRMGSGYNEQFFGPGTRLTVL.

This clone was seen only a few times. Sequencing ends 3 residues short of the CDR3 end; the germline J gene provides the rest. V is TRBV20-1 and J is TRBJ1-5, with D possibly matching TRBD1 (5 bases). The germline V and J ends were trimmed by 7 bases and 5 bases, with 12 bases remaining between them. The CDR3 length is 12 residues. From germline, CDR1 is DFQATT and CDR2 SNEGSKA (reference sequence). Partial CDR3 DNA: TGCAGTGTGAACAGGATCGATCAGCCC. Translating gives CSVNRIDQP. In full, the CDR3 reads CSVNRIDQPQHF.

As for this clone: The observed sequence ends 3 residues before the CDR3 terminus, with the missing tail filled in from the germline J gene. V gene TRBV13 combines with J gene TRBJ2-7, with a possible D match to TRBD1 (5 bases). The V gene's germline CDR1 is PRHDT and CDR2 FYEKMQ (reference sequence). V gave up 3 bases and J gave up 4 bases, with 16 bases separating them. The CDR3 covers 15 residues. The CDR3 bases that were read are TGTGCCAGCAGCTTCAGCACAGGTCCAGGGTACGAG. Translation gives CASSFSTGPGYE. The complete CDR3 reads CASSFSTGPGYEQYF.

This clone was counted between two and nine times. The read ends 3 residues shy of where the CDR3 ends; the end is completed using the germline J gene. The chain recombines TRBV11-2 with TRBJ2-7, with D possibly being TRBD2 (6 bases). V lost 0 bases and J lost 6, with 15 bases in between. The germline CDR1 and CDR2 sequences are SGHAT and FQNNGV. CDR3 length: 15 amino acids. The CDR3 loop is CASSLDLIRGGEQYF. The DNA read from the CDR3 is TGTGCCAGCAGCTTAGATCTAATACGGGGAGGCGAG. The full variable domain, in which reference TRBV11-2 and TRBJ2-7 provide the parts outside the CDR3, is EAGVAQSPRYKIIEKRQSVAFWCNPISGHATLYWYQQILGQGPKLLIQFQNNGVVDDSQLPKDRFSAERLKGVDSTLKIQPAKLEDSAVYLCASSLDLIRGGEQYFGPGTRLTVT.

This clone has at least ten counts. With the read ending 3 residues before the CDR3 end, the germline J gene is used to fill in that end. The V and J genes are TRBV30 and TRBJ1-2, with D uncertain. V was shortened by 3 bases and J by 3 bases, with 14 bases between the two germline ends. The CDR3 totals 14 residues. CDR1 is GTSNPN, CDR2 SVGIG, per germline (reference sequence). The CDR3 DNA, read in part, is TGTGCCTGGAGACAGCGGCTTTCTGACTATGGC. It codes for CAWRQRLSDYG. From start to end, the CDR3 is CAWRQRLSDYGYTF.

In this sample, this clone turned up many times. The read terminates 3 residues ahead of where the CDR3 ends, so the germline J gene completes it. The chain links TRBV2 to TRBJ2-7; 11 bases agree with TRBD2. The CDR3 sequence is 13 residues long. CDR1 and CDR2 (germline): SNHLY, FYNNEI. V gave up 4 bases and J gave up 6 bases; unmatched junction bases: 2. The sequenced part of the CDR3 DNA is TGTGCCAGCAGTGGCGGACTAGCGGGCGAG. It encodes CASSGGLAGE. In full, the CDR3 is CASSGGLAGEQYF.

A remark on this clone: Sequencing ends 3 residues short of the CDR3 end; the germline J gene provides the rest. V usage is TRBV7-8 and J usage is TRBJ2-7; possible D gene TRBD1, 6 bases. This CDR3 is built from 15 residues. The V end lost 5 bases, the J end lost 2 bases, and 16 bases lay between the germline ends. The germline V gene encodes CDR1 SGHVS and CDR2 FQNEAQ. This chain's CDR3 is CASSPRRQVTYEQYF. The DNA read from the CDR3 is TGTGCCAGCAGCCCTAGACGACAGGTAACCTACGAG.

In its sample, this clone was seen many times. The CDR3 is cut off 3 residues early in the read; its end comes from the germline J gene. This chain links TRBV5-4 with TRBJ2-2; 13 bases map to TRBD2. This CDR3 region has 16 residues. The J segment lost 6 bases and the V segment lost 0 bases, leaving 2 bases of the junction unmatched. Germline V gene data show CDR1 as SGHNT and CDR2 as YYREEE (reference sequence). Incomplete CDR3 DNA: TGTGCCAGCAGCTTGGAAGGACTAGCGGGAGCCGGGGAG. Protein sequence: CASSLEGLAGAGE. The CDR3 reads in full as CASSLEGLAGAGELFF.

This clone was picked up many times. The CDR3 bases that were read are TGTGCCAGTACCGGGACCTCCGCGGGGTACAATGAG. Its translation is CASTGTSAGYNE. The full-length CDR3 reads as CASTGTSAGYNEQFF. The chain uses TRBV19 and TRBJ2-1, with D perhaps matching TRBD2 (6 bases). The observed sequence ends 3 residues before the CDR3 terminus, with the missing tail filled in from the germline J gene. Germline CDR1 LNHDA, CDR2 SQIVND (reference sequence). The CDR3 contains 15 residues. V was trimmed by 7 bases and J by 4 bases, leaving 17 bases between them.

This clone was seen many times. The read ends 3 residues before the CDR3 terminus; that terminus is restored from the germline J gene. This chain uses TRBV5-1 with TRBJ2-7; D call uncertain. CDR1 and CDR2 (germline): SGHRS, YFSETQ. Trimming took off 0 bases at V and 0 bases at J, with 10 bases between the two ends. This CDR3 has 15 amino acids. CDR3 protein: CASSLEAGFSYEQYF. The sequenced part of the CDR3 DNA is TGCGCCAGCAGCTTGGAGGCAGGCTTCTCCTACGAG.

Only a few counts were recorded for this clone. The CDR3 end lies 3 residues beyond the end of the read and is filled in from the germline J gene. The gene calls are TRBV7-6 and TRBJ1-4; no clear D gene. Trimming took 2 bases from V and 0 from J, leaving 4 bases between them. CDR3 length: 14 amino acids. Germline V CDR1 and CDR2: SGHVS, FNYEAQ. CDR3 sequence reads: CASSLQSTNEKLFF. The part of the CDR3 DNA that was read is TGTGCCAGCAGCTTACAATCAACTAATGAAAAA. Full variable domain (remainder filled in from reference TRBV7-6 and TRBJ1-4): GAGVSQSPRYKVTKRGQDVALRCDPISGHVSLYWYRQALGQGPEFLTYFNYEAQQDKSGLPNDRFSAERPEGSISTLTIQRTEQRDSAMYRCASSLQSTNEKLFFGSGTQLSVL.

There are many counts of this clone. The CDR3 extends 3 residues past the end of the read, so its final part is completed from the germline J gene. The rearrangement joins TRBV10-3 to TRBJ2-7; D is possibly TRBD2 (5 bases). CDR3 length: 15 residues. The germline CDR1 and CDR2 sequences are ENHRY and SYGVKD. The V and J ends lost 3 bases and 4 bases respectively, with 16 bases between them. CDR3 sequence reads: CAISDFGTRPYEQYF. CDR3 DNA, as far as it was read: TGTGCCATCAGTGATTTCGGAACTAGACCTTACGAG.

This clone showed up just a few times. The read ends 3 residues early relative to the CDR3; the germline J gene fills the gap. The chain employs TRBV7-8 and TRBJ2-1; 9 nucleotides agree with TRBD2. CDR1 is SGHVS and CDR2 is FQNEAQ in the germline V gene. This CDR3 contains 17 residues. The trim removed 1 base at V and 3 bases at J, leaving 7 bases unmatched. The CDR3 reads CASSLGHETSGYNEQFF. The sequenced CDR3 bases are TGTGCCAGCAGCTTAGGACACGAGACTAGCGGCTACAATGAG.

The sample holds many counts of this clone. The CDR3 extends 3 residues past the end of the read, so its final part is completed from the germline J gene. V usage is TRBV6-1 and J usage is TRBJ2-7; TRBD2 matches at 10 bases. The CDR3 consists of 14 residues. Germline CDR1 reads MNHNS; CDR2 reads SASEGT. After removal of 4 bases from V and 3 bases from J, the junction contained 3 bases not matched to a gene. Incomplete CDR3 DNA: TGTGCCAGCAGTGCGGGACTAGCGTACTACGAG. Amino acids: CASSAGLAYYE. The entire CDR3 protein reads CASSAGLAYYEQYF.

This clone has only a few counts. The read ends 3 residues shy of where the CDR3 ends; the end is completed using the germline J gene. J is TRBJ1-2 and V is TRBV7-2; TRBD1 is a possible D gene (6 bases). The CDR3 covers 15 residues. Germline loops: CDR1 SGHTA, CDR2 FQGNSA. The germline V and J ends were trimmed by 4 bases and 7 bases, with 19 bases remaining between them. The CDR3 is CASSSPTGTLLGYTF. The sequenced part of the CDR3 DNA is TGTGCCAGCAGCTCCCCGACAGGTACCCTGCTTGGC.

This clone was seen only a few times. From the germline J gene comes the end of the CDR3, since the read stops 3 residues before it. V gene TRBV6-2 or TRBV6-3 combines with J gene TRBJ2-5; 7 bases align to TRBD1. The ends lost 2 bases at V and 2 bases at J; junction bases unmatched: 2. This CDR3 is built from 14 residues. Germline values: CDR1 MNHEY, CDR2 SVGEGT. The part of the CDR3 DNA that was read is TGTGCCAGCAGTTACGACAGGGTACAAGAGACC. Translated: CASSYDRVQET. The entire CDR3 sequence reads CASSYDRVQETQYF.

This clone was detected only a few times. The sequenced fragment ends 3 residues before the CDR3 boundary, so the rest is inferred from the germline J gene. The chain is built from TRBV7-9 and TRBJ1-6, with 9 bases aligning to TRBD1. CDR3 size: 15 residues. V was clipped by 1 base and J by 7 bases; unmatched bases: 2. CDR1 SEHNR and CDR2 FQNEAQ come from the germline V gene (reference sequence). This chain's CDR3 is CASSLEGTGNSPLHF. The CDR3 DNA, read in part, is TGTGCCAGCAGCTTAGAGGGGACAGGGAATTCACCC.